This T cell receptor beta chain was identified during a study of blood T cell repertoires in COVID-19. CDR1 and CDR2 (germline): SNHLY, FYNNEI. V was pared by 0 bases and J by 8 bases, with 13 bases between. This CDR3 is 14 amino acids long. This clone was found once. Profiled with immunoSEQ multiplex PCR; TCRdb holds only in-frame clones, not every one. This sample has under 200,000 clones, with about 87% found just once. Input material: peripheral blood. This receptor was identified in a man aged 18 to 35 with active or convalescent COVID-19. This chain joins TRBV2 and TRBJ1-2; D may be TRBD1 (6 bases). CDR3 nucleotide sequence: TGTGCCAGCAGTGAAGCTTACACAGGGTCCGGCTACACCTTC. Protein: CASSEAYTGSGYTF.